Below, 14 T cell receptor beta chains from the same sample are listed, as sequenced in a study of blood T cell repertoires in COVID-19. Repertoires were generated with immunoSEQ multiplex PCR, while TCRdb's copy carries only in-frame clones and drops some. The sample has 100,000 to 150,000 clones; approximately 82% are singletons. Sequencing was done on a sample of peripheral blood. These receptors were obtained from a man in his fifties or sixties with acute or convalescent COVID-19.

In its sample, this clone was seen a few times. The gene calls are TRBV15 and TRBJ1-2, with TRBD1 matching 7 bases. After removal of 0 bases from V and 2 bases from J, the junction contained 6 bases not matched to a gene. Germline-derived CDR1 and CDR2 are LNHNV and YYDKDF (reference sequence). This CDR3 is built from 16 residues. This CDR3 is CATSRDRVGGNYGYTF. The DNA of the CDR3 is TGTGCCACCAGCAGAGATCGGGTAGGGGGCAACTATGGCTACACCTTC.

The chain has TRBV6-1 and TRBJ2-5, with 7 positions matching TRBD2. V trimming: 0 bases; J trimming: 1 base; junction bases outside the gene matches: 5. CDR3 length: 16 residues. Germline V CDR1 and CDR2: MNHNS, SASEGT. The CDR3 protein is CASSEARASGQETQYF. The CDR3 nucleotides are TGTGCCAGCAGTGAAGCGAGGGCTAGCGGCCAAGAGACCCAGTACTTC.

This chain links TRBV4-1 with TRBJ2-1; TRBD2 matches at 7 bases. The CDR3 covers 17 residues. The germline CDR1 and CDR2 sequences are MGHRA and YSYEKL. The ends lost 0 bases at V and 5 bases at J; junction bases unmatched: 10. The CDR3 protein is CASSQDPPGGVDNEQFF. The CDR3, as DNA: TGCGCCAGCAGCCAAGATCCCCCGGGGGGAGTGGACAATGAGCAGTTCTTC.

The genes are TRBV11-1 and TRBJ2-3; D is uncertain. Trimming took off 6 bases at V and 3 bases at J, with 7 bases between the two ends. CDR3 length equals 12 residues. CDR1 is SGHAT, CDR2 FQDESV, per germline (reference sequence). CDR3 sequence (DNA): TGTGCCAGCAGTCTTAGAACAGATACGCAGTATTTT. Its translation: CASSLRTDTQYF.

The gene calls are TRBV7-9 and TRBJ1-5; a possible D gene is TRBD1 (5 bases). The V end lost 3 bases, the J end lost 4 bases, and 10 bases lay between the germline ends. Germline values: CDR1 SEHNR, CDR2 FQNEAQ (reference sequence). This CDR3 is 14 amino acids long. Here the CDR3 DNA reads TGTGCCAGCAGCTTGGGGGGAATTAATCAGCCCCAGCATTTT. Translation gives CASSLGGINQPQHF.

The rearrangement uses TRBV6-5 and TRBJ2-4, with a tentative D call TRBD2 (5 bases). This CDR3 comprises 12 residues. Deletions cut 6 bases from V and 10 bases from J, with 13 bases between. CDR1 is MNHEY, CDR2 SVGAGI, per germline. The CDR3, as DNA: TGTGCCAGCAGATGGGCCGGACTTATTCAGTACTTC. It codes for CASRWAGLIQYF.

This clone was found a few times. CDR3 sequence (DNA): TGTGCCAGCACGGGGAGCACAGATACGCAGTATTTT. As protein: CASTGSTDTQYF. The chain is built from TRBV2 and TRBJ2-3, with D possibly TRBD2 on 5 matching bases. The CDR3 extends over 12 amino acids. V lost 7 bases and J lost 0, with 5 bases in between. Germline-derived CDR1 and CDR2 are SNHLY and FYNNEI. Together with reference TRBV2 and TRBJ2-3, the CDR3 gives the full variable domain: EPEVTQTPSHQVTQMGQEVILRCVPISNHLYFYWYRQILGQKVEFLVSFYNNEISEKSEIFDDQFSVERPDGSNFTLKIRSTKLEDSAMYFCASTGSTDTQYFGPGTRLTVL.

The chain joins TRBV3-1 (or the pseudogene TRBV3-2) to TRBJ1-4; 11 positions match TRBD1. The germline V gene has CDR1 LGHDT and CDR2 YNNKEL (reference sequence). After removal of 6 bases from V and 7 bases from J, the junction contained 4 bases not matched to a gene. The CDR3 runs 14 residues. The CDR3: CASRSGQGAEKLFF. In DNA form, the CDR3 reads TGTGCCAGCAGAAGCGGACAGGGGGCTGAAAAACTGTTTTTT.

This chain connects TRBV10-1 to TRBJ2-7, with 11 bases identical to TRBD2. J gave up 4 bases and V 3 bases, and 11 bases lay outside the gene matches. The CDR3 has 17 residues. Per the germline V gene, CDR1 is WNHNN and CDR2 is SYGVQD (reference sequence). CDR3 nucleotides: TGCGCCAGCAGTGAACTTCGGCTAGCGGGAGGATGGTACGAGCAGTACTTC. This encodes CASSELRLAGGWYEQYF.

The rearrangement uses TRBV19 and TRBJ2-5; 8 nucleotides agree with TRBD2. Germline V CDR1 and CDR2: LNHDA, SQIVND (reference sequence). The CDR3 runs 14 residues. V was clipped by 5 bases and J by 5 bases; unmatched bases: 7. CDR3 amino acids: CASSAGLGGETQYF. The DNA for the CDR3 is TGTGCCAGTAGTGCGGGACTAGGGGGGGAGACCCAGTACTTC.

The chain employs TRBV29-1 and TRBJ2-7; 9 nucleotides line up with TRBD2. This CDR3 has 14 residues. V lost 6 bases and J lost 0; bases outside the gene matches: 6. Germline V gives CDR1 SQVTM, CDR2 ANQGSEA. The CDR3: CSVQIAGVSYEQYF. CDR3 sequence (DNA): TGCAGCGTGCAGATAGCGGGAGTCTCCTACGAGCAGTACTTC.

V usage is TRBV7-3 and J usage is TRBJ2-7; perhaps TRBD2 as D (5 bases). This CDR3 comprises 15 residues. The germline V and J ends were trimmed by 2 bases and 7 bases, with 18 bases remaining between them. Germline lookup yields CDR1 SGHTA and CDR2 FQGTGA. The CDR3 sequence is CASSLFPGSDKEQYF. CDR3 DNA sequence: TGTGCCAGCAGCTTATTTCCGGGAAGTGATAAAGAGCAGTACTTC.

This clone appeared once. Written as DNA, the CDR3 is TGTGCCAGCAGCCCCGGGACTAGCGAGGTCGGGGAGCTGTTTTTT. Protein: CASSPGTSEVGELFF. The rearrangement joins TRBV3-1 (or the pseudogene TRBV3-2) to TRBJ2-2, with TRBD2 matching over 10 bases. The CDR3 is 15 residues long. Trimming removed 4 bases from V and 7 bases from J; junction bases left unmatched: 6. Germline CDR1 and CDR2: LGHDT and YNNKEL (reference sequence).

The V and J genes are TRBV28 and TRBJ2-2, with 7 positions matching TRBD2. Germline CDR1 reads MDHEN; CDR2 reads SYDVKM. V shed 4 bases and J 4 bases; nucleotides not matched to a gene: 6. This CDR3 has 15 residues. Written as DNA, the CDR3 is TGTGCCAGCAGTTGGGGGGGAAGGGCCACCGGGGAGCTGTTTTTT. Translating it yields CASSWGGRATGELFF.